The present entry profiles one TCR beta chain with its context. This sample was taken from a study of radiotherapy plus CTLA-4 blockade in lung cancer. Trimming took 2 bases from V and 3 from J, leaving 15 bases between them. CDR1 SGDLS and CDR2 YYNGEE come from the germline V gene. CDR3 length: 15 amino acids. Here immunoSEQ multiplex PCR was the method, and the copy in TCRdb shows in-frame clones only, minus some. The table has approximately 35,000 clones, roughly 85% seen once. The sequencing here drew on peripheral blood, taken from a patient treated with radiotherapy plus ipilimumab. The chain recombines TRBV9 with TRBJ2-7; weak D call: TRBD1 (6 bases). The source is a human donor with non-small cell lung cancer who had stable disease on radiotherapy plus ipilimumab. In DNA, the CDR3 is TGTGCCAGCAGCGTCCCGAGGACAGAGGACTACGAGCAGTACTTC. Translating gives CASSVPRTEDYEQYF.